Listed below are T cell receptor beta chains from one sample, sequenced in a study of blood T cell repertoires in COVID-19. Repertoires were generated with immunoSEQ multiplex PCR, while TCRdb's copy carries only in-frame clones and drops some. The sample holds fewer than 60,000 clones, approximately 80% seen once. Sample: peripheral blood. All receptors derive from a man older than 75 with COVID-19, enrolled during active disease. Both conserved end residues are part of each CDR3. Each record gives: V gene, J gene, CDR3 protein.

TRBV2	TRBJ1-6	CASSLADRGFGSPLHF
TRBV18	TRBJ2-1	CASSTDRANNEQFF
TRBV9	TRBJ2-2	CASSRGVGNTGELFF
TRBV9	TRBJ1-1	CASSIGTGTSSEAFF
TRBV29-1	TRBJ2-1	CSVSTTGRTYNEQFF
TRBV5-5	TRBJ1-6	CASSSWGISGSPLHF
TRBV6-5	TRBJ1-6	CASSPGKANSPLHF
TRBV11-2	TRBJ2-2	CASSLVAGAPTGELFF
TRBV5-6	TRBJ1-6	CASSRRDNSPLHF
TRBV9	TRBJ2-1	CASSRAPGTAYNEQFF
TRBV28	TRBJ1-2	CASSEGGGYTF
TRBV3-1/TRBV3-2	TRBJ1-5	CASSQGGTYSNQPQHF
TRBV7-2	TRBJ2-3	CASSEATDDTDTQYF
TRBV7-6	TRBJ1-2	CASSPRGEGGYTF
TRBV2	TRBJ2-4	CASREYLNIQYF
TRBV5-4	TRBJ1-6	CASSSGQSSYNSPLHF
TRBV19	TRBJ2-7	CASSIHGGFSYEQYF
TRBV6-5	TRBJ2-7	CASSLRGVQEQYF
TRBV29-1	TRBJ1-4	CSVFQGDEKLFF
TRBV6-5	TRBJ1-2	CASSYVQGRYYGYTF
TRBV9	TRBJ1-5	CARQGLLRDNQPQHF
TRBV28	TRBJ2-3	CASTAMDRSTDTQYF
TRBV2	TRBJ2-5	CASSEPGLAGQETQYF
TRBV5-1	TRBJ2-3	CASSSAGTGGADTQYF
TRBV3-1/TRBV3-2	TRBJ1-6	CASSQEGGYNSPLHF
TRBV18	TRBJ1-5	CASSFEGRDQPQHF
TRBV12-3/TRBV12-4	TRBJ1-2	CASSHRENYGYTF
TRBV7-9	TRBJ1-2	CASSLGQGWGYTF
TRBV30	TRBJ1-4	CAGNREKLFF
TRBV11-2	TRBJ1-2	CASSLDGGTGVYGYTF
TRBV6-5	TRBJ1-2	CASSPTGYGYTF
TRBV19	TRBJ1-5	CASSIMTGRDQPQHF